The rows below give T cell receptor beta chains drawn from one sample of a study of blood T cell repertoires in COVID-19. Sequencing was performed with immunoSEQ multiplex PCR; in TCRdb, only in-frame clones are kept and a portion is missing. Of roughly 150,000 clones listed, about 88% are singletons. Sequenced material: peripheral blood. These receptors all come from a woman aged 55-70 years with COVID-19, enrolled during active disease. The conserved cysteine and the conserved F or W are not part of the CDR3 here. The order of the fields is J gene, V gene, CDR3 protein.

j_call: TRBJ1-4; v_call: TRBV6-5; cdr3_aa: ASRPRRFGEKLF
j_call: TRBJ2-2; v_call: TRBV3-1/TRBV3-2; cdr3_aa: ASSRGTSGRASGELF
j_call: TRBJ2-2; v_call: TRBV5-5; cdr3_aa: AGRRGALAGELF
j_call: TRBJ2-1; v_call: TRBV7-9; cdr3_aa: ASSSGTSSYNEQF
j_call: TRBJ1-1; v_call: TRBV6-4; cdr3_aa: ASSDTSRGTEAF
j_call: TRBJ2-7; v_call: TRBV5-4; cdr3_aa: ASSSGPAYEQY
j_call: TRBJ2-1; v_call: TRBV6-5; cdr3_aa: ASSYVGQGMDNEQF
j_call: TRBJ2-3; v_call: TRBV11-3; cdr3_aa: ASSLRFTDTQY
j_call: TRBJ2-2; v_call: TRBV7-3; cdr3_aa: ASSTTGTSGAGELF
j_call: TRBJ2-2; v_call: TRBV7-8; cdr3_aa: ASSPRTSGTNTGELF
j_call: TRBJ2-7; v_call: TRBV7-8; cdr3_aa: ASSSGRVGMSSYEQY
j_call: TRBJ2-2; v_call: TRBV7-2; cdr3_aa: ASSLVGGNTGELF
j_call: TRBJ2-7; v_call: TRBV6-6; cdr3_aa: ASSYSGDRAGEQY
j_call: TRBJ2-5; v_call: TRBV29-1; cdr3_aa: SVEDRRRGRLAGVGTQY
j_call: TRBJ2-2; v_call: TRBV6-5; cdr3_aa: ASKGTGHTGELF
j_call: TRBJ1-5; v_call: TRBV4-1; cdr3_aa: ASGGQGSNQPQH
j_call: TRBJ1-5; v_call: TRBV3-1/TRBV3-2; cdr3_aa: ASSQETGTGRNQPQH
j_call: TRBJ1-5; v_call: TRBV23-1; cdr3_aa: ASSHPPSEGGNQPQH
j_call: TRBJ1-2; v_call: TRBV19; cdr3_aa: ATLETGGFVGSYGYT
j_call: TRBJ1-4; v_call: TRBV27; cdr3_aa: ASRTGSNEKLF
j_call: TRBJ2-1; v_call: TRBV9; cdr3_aa: ASAWEDTSYNEQF
j_call: TRBJ2-1; v_call: TRBV18; cdr3_aa: ASSPSAGNEQF
j_call: TRBJ2-1; v_call: TRBV15; cdr3_aa: ATSQGGRLSWYEQF